This T cell receptor beta chain was sequenced for a study of T cell responses to AZD1222 COVID-19 vaccine. Whole-study results and caveats: Sampled repertoires all dated from after the peak T cell response. The donors showed a predominance of white British ancestry and of females, with possible underestimation of clonal diversity. AZD1222 recipients seropositive at baseline numbered only 5 to 7.

Germline CDR1 SQVTM, CDR2 ANQGSEA. The trim removed 8 bases at V and 6 bases at J, leaving 7 bases unmatched. CDR3 length equals 13 residues. Using immunoSEQ multiplex PCR, the repertoire was profiled, and TCRdb retains in-frame clones only, with some absent. The sample has roughly 180,000 clones, 80% to 90% seen once. On this clone: Its specificity is not known.

This chain connects TRBV29-1 to TRBJ2-3, with 11 bases identical to TRBD1. The receptor was isolated from an adult in good health. This sample comprised peripheral blood, obtained on day 0 of AZD1222 vaccination. The CDR3 reads CSTTGQGADTQYF. CDR3 DNA sequence: TGCAGCACGACAGGACAGGGGGCGGATACGCAGTATTTT.